These T cell receptor beta chains were read from a single sample in a study of sequential checkpoint blockade in melanoma. Sequencing used immunoSEQ multiplex PCR; TCRdb keeps in-frame clones, though not all of them. The sample has about 27,000 clones; approximately 75% are singletons. The starting material was CD8+ T cells sorted from blood (inferred from file names), obtained from a patient given nivolumab and ipilimumab in sequence. These receptors all come from a human donor with melanoma. CDR3s include the opening cysteine and the closing phenylalanine or tryptophan. D genes are given only for firm matches. Expanded clones get a size class; other rows say once, few or many, or leave the size out.

CDR3nt | CDR3aa | j_gene | abundance | v_gene | d_gene
TGTGCCAGCGCCTTAAGACAACAGGGCCCCAAAGGTAGCTCCTACAATGAGCAGTTCTTC | CASALRQQGPKGSSYNEQFF | TRBJ2-1 | few | TRBV28 | .
TGTGCCAGCAGCTCTGGACTCTCGAACACTGAAGCTTTCTTT | CASSSGLSNTEAFF | TRBJ1-1 | . | TRBV7-6 | .
TGCGCCAGCAGCATGGGGGCAGCATTAGCTAACTATGGCTACACCTTC | CASSMGAALANYGYTF | TRBJ1-2 | . | TRBV5-1 | .
TGTGCCAGCAGTGCGGGGGGAGGGGACGGACCATTCTACGAGCAGTACTTC | CASSAGGGDGPFYEQYF | TRBJ2-7 | . | TRBV6-1 | TRBD2
TGCGCCAGCAGCCACGAACTAGCGGGGGAACTGGTCTTC | CASSHELAGELVF | TRBJ2-1 | . | TRBV4-3 | TRBD2
TGTGCCAGCAGCGTCCGGACAGGTTCTGAGCAGTTCTTC | CASSVRTGSEQFF | TRBJ2-1 | few | TRBV9 | TRBD1
TGTGCCAGCAGTGGGAATGAGGAGAGCTATGAGCAGTTCTTC | CASSGNEESYEQFF | TRBJ2-1 | . | TRBV2 | .
TGTGCCAGCAGTTTCACCGGGACACTCAATCAGCCCCAGCATTTT | CASSFTGTLNQPQHF | TRBJ1-5 | . | TRBV27 | .
TGTGCTAGTGGTTTTGGGACAGGGGGCCACGAGCAGTACTTC | CASGFGTGGHEQYF | TRBJ2-7 | . | TRBV12-5 | TRBD1
TGTGCCAGCAGCTTAGCTAGCGGGGGTTACCAAGAGACCCAGTACTTC | CASSLASGGYQETQYF | TRBJ2-5 | . | TRBV7-9 | TRBD2
TGTGCCAGCAGCGTAGGTTCGGACTATGGCTACACCTTC | CASSVGSDYGYTF | TRBJ1-2 | . | TRBV9 | .
TGTGCCAGCAGCCCTCGGACTAGCGGGGGGGCGGACGGGGAGCTGTTTTTT | CASSPRTSGGADGELFF | TRBJ2-2 | once | TRBV11-3 | TRBD2
TGTGCCAGCAGCGTCACTAGTGTCTACAATGAGCAGTTCTTC | CASSVTSVYNEQFF | TRBJ2-1 | . | TRBV9 | .
TGTGCCAGCAGTGAACTGTGGACTGCTAACTATGGCTACACCTTC | CASSELWTANYGYTF | TRBJ1-2 | . | TRBV2 | .
TGTGCCAGCAGCTCGGGACAGCTGAATTCACCCCTCCACTTT | CASSSGQLNSPLHF | TRBJ1-6 | . | TRBV5-4 | TRBD1
TGCAGCGTCCGGACATATTCTTACGAGCAGTACTTC | CSVRTYSYEQYF | TRBJ2-7 | . | TRBV29-1 | .
TGTGCCAGCTCACCGCCGGGGGGTCCGTACGAGCAGTACTTC | CASSPPGGPYEQYF | TRBJ2-7 | . | TRBV18 | TRBD2
TGTGCCAGCAGTTTACAGGGGGCTACCTACGAGCAGTACTTC | CASSLQGATYEQYF | TRBJ2-7 | few | TRBV28 | TRBD1
TGTGCCAGCAGCTTAGTGCAGGCCGCCTACAATGAGCAGTTCTTC | CASSLVQAAYNEQFF | TRBJ2-1 | . | TRBV13 | .
TGTGCCAGCAGCGTCTTGAGTAGCGGGGCAGATGAGCAGTTCTTC | CASSVLSSGADEQFF | TRBJ2-1 | . | TRBV9 | TRBD2
TGTGCCGGCATCGCAGGGGGGCATACCGGGGAGCTGTTTTTT | CAGIAGGHTGELFF | TRBJ2-2 | . | TRBV7-9 | .
TGCGCCAGCAGAATCCGTAATGAGCAGTTCTTC | CASRIRNEQFF | TRBJ2-1 | medium-sized | TRBV4-1 | .
TGTGCCAGCGCCGAGGTCTGGGATGAAAAACTGTTTTTT | CASAEVWDEKLFF | TRBJ1-4 | . | TRBV25-1 | .
TGTGCCAGCTCACAGTACCGGGACAGTGAGCTCTACGAGCAGTACTTC | CASSQYRDSELYEQYF | TRBJ2-7 | . | TRBV18 | TRBD1
TGTGCCAGCAGCGGGGGACAGGGGGCACCCGGGGAGCTGTTTTTT | CASSGGQGAPGELFF | TRBJ2-2 | . | TRBV9 | TRBD1
TGTGCCACCCGGGGGGGACTCACACCCTACGAGCAGTACTTC | CATRGGLTPYEQYF | TRBJ2-7 | once | TRBV19 | TRBD2
TGCGCCAGCAGCCAAGATGAGGAGGGAAGTGGGGCCAACGTCCTGACTTTC | CASSQDEEGSGANVLTF | TRBJ2-6 | . | TRBV4-3 | .
TGTGCCAGCAGCATACAGGGAATGCCGTACCAAGAGACCCAGTACTTC | CASSIQGMPYQETQYF | TRBJ2-5 | . | TRBV7-9 | .
TGCGCCAGCAGCCAAGACCCATTGAACACTGAAGCTTTCTTT | CASSQDPLNTEAFF | TRBJ1-1 | . | TRBV4-1 | .
TGTGCCAGCAGCAGGGGACTCTCCGGGACTGAAGCTTTCTTT | CASSRGLSGTEAFF | TRBJ1-1 | . | TRBV14 | .
TGTGCCAGCAGCTTAGTCGGTCTTAGCTCCTATAATTCACCCCTCCACTTT | CASSLVGLSSYNSPLHF | TRBJ1-6 | once | TRBV7-9 | .
TGTGCCATCAGTGAGTCGCGGGCCTCAATTAACTATGGCTACACCTTC | CAISESRASINYGYTF | TRBJ1-2 | once | TRBV10-3 | .
TGTGCCAGCAGTTTCCATCTAACTCTCGGACAGGCCTTAAACTCCTACGAGCAGTACTTC | CASSFHLTLGQALNSYEQYF | TRBJ2-7 | . | TRBV28 | TRBD1
TGCGCCAGCTGGACTAGCGGGGGGGAGGAGCAGTTCTTC | CASWTSGGEEQFF | TRBJ2-1 | . | TRBV5-1 | TRBD2
TGTGCCAGCCGACAGGGGGAATCCTACGAGCAGTACTTC | CASRQGESYEQYF | TRBJ2-7 | . | TRBV27 | TRBD1
TGTGCCAGCAGTGACCAGGGACTAGCGGGGGCAGATACGCAGTATTTT | CASSDQGLAGADTQYF | TRBJ2-3 | . | TRBV6-4 | TRBD2
TGCGCCAGCAGCCAAGTCCTAGCGGGGGCCCCGGGAACAGATACGCAGTATTTT | CASSQVLAGAPGTDTQYF | TRBJ2-3 | . | TRBV4-1 | TRBD2